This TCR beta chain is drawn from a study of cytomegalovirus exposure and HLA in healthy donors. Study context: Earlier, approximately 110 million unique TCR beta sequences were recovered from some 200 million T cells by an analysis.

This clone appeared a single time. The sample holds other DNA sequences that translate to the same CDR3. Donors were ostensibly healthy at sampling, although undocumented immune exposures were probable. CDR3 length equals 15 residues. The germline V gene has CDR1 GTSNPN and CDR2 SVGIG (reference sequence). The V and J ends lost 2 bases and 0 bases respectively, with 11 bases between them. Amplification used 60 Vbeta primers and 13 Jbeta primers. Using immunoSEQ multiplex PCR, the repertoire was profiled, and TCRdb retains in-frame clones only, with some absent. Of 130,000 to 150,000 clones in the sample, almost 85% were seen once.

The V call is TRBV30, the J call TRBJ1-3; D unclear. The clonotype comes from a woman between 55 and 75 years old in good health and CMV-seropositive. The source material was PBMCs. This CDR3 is CAWSLGGISGNTIYF. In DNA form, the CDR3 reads TGTGCCTGGAGTCTTGGCGGAATCTCTGGAAACACCATATATTTT.